Shown below are 14 T cell receptor beta chains from a single sample sequenced in a study of OX40 agonist ivuxolimab in advanced cancers. Sequencing was performed with immunoSEQ multiplex PCR; in TCRdb, only in-frame clones are kept and a portion is missing. This table holds approximately 80,000 clones, about nine tenths found once. The sample was CD4+ or CD8+ T cells sorted from blood, taken in a trial of the OX40 agonist ivuxolimab. These receptors originate from an adult with an advanced solid tumor such as melanoma, head and neck, liver or kidney cancer.

V and J are TRBV27 and TRBJ2-1; 8 positions agree with TRBD2. V lost 3 bases to trimming and J lost 12 bases; unmatched junction nucleotides: 10. CDR1 and CDR2 from the germline V gene are MNHEY and SMNVEV (reference sequence). The CDR3 length is 14 residues. The CDR3 region is CASSLRGAERGQFF. CDR3 DNA sequence: TGTGCCAGCAGTTTGCGGGGGGCTGAGAGAGGGCAGTTCTTC.

This chain connects TRBV30 to TRBJ1-2; D not resolved. This CDR3 spans 14 amino acids. V was clipped by 3 bases and J by 0 bases, with 11 bases between them. The germline V gene has CDR1 GTSNPN and CDR2 SVGIG (reference sequence). CDR3 bases: TGTGCCTGGAGGAGTTTTATTGCTAACTATGGCTACACCTTC. Translation gives CAWRSFIANYGYTF.

The table lists this clone with a count of one. The chain combines TRBV2 with TRBJ2-7; perhaps TRBD1 as D (6 bases). The CDR3 has 14 residues. With 6 bases removed from V and 7 bases from J, the gap between germline ends came to 19 bases. Germline V gene sequence: CDR1 SNHLY, CDR2 FYNNEI. The CDR3 DNA reads as TGTGCCAGCAGGACGACAGGTGGGTGGGAGGAGCAGTACTTC. This encodes CASRTTGGWEEQYF.

This rearrangement joins TRBV6-5 to TRBJ2-3, with 8 bases matching TRBD2. CDR1 is MNHEY, CDR2 SVGAGI, per germline. With V trimmed by 7 bases and J by 7 bases, 10 bases remained unmatched. This CDR3 is built from 14 residues. The chain's CDR3 is CASKPAGDSYTQYF. CDR3 nucleotide sequence: TGTGCCAGCAAACCAGCGGGGGATAGTTATACGCAGTATTTT.

This clone was counted a few times. This chain connects TRBV7-8 to TRBJ2-2; TRBD1 is a possible D gene (6 bases). Germline V lookup: CDR1 SGHVS, CDR2 FQNEAQ. Between the trimmed V and J ends, which lost 5 bases and 5 bases, there was a span of 18 bases. This CDR3 region has 16 residues. The CDR3 sequence: CASSRYTLGQTGELFF. CDR3 sequence (DNA): TGTGCCAGCAGCCGTTACACTTTAGGACAGACCGGGGAGCTGTTTTTT.

The chain couples TRBV6-5 to TRBJ1-2, with TRBD1 matching over 7 bases. The V gene's germline CDR1 is MNHEY and CDR2 SVGAGI. The CDR3 extends over 15 amino acids. V gave up 6 bases and J gave up 5 bases; unmatched junction bases: 12. CDR3 in DNA: TGTGCCAGCAGCCTCCTTCGACAGGGAGTTTATGGCTACACCTTC. It translates to CASSLLRQGVYGYTF.

V gene TRBV14 combines with J gene TRBJ2-2; 10 nucleotides agree with TRBD1. With V trimmed by 4 bases and J by 4 bases, 3 bases remained unmatched. The length of the CDR3 is 15 residues. CDR1 is SGHDN and CDR2 is FVKESK in the germline V gene. In DNA, the CDR3 is TGTGCCAGCAGCCTTAGACAGGGGGCCACCGGGGAGCTGTTTTTT. Protein: CASSLRQGATGELFF.

The chain has TRBV7-8 and TRBJ1-1; D is possibly TRBD1 (5 bases). CDR1 and CDR2 from the germline V gene are SGHVS and FQNEAQ. Deletions cut 1 base from V and 10 bases from J, with 16 bases between. The CDR3 totals 14 residues. CDR3 region: CASSLEPLAGRAFF. The DNA of the CDR3 is TGTGCCAGCAGCTTAGAACCGTTGGCAGGGAGAGCTTTCTTT.

The chain employs TRBV5-4 and TRBJ1-1; TRBD1 agrees at 8 bases. Trimming removed 2 bases from V and 4 bases from J; junction bases left unmatched: 4. Per germline, CDR1 SGHNT and CDR2 YYREEE (reference sequence). This CDR3 is 14 amino acids long. Here the CDR3 reads CASSLQGGGTEAFF. The CDR3 nucleotides read TGTGCCAGCAGCTTACAGGGGGGAGGCACTGAAGCTTTCTTT.

This rearrangement joins TRBV18 to TRBJ1-1, with a weak D call TRBD1 (5 bases). The V gene lost 2 bases and the J gene lost 1 base, with 8 bases spanning the gap. CDR1 and CDR2 (germline): KGHSH, LQKENI. The CDR3 sequence is 14 residues long. Here the CDR3 DNA reads TGTGCCAGCTCACCATCGCAGGGGAACACTGAAGCTTTCTTT. Translation gives CASSPSQGNTEAFF.

This chain uses TRBV7-2 with TRBJ1-6, with a weak D call TRBD1 (5 bases). Germline V gene lookup returns CDR1 SGHTA and CDR2 FQGNSA. The CDR3 is 16 residues long. V dropped 4 bases and J dropped 4 bases, with 14 bases sitting between them. The CDR3 bases are TGTGCCAGCAGCTGGGGGGGAGGTTTGTATAATTCACCCCTCCACTTT. It codes for CASSWGGGLYNSPLHF.

The chain uses TRBV27 and TRBJ2-2; either TRBD1 or TRBD2 may supply D (5 bases each). The CDR3 length is 21 residues. V was cut by 0 bases and J by 4 bases, with 27 bases left in between. Per the germline V gene, CDR1 is MNHEY and CDR2 is SMNVEV (reference sequence). CDR3: CASSLSPTLGRTRTATGELFF. The CDR3 DNA reads TGTGCCAGCAGTTTATCGCCCACCTTGGGACGTACACGAACAGCCACCGGGGAGCTGTTTTTT.

The chain has TRBV5-1 and TRBJ2-5; D is perhaps TRBD2 (6 bases). Deletions cut 2 bases from V and 5 bases from J, with 16 bases between. This CDR3 is built from 15 residues. CDR1 SGHRS and CDR2 YFSETQ come from the germline V gene. CDR3 DNA: TGCGCCAGCAGCTTATTGACTGGGGCGGGGGAGACCCAGTACTTC. Residues: CASSLLTGAGETQYF.

The V and J genes are TRBV14 and TRBJ2-7, with D unclear. V shed 4 bases and J shed 3 bases, with 7 bases lying between them. From germline, CDR1 is SGHDN and CDR2 FVKESK. This CDR3 region has 12 residues. Here the CDR3 reads CASSRHRYEQYF. Written as DNA, the CDR3 is TGTGCCAGCAGCCGCCACCGCTACGAGCAGTACTTC. The variable domain in full, completed from reference TRBV14 and TRBJ2-7, reads EAGVTQFPSHSVIEKGQTVTLRCDPISGHDNLYWYRRVMGKEIKFLLHFVKESKQDESGMPNNRFLAERTGGTYSTLKVQPAELEDSGVYFCASSRHRYEQYFGPGTRLTVT.